The rows below give T cell receptor beta chains drawn from one sample of a study of radiotherapy plus CTLA-4 blockade in lung cancer. The assay was immunoSEQ multiplex PCR, and TCRdb's table has in-frame clones only and misses some. The sample carries tens of thousands of clones, 80% to 90% recorded once. This sample comprised peripheral blood, obtained from a patient treated with radiotherapy plus ipilimumab. These receptors came from a human donor with non-small cell lung cancer who had stable disease on radiotherapy plus ipilimumab. The CDR3 runs from the conserved cysteine through the conserved F or W. D genes are given only for firm matches. Some rows mark clone size as missing; the rest say once, few, many or name a class of expanded clone.

few	TRBV10-1	NA	TRBJ2-3	CASSGRTVTDTQYF	TGCGCCAGCAGTGGCCGGACAGTCACAGATACGCAGTATTTT
few	TRBV6-5	NA	TRBJ1-6	CASTAGTRESPLHF	TGTGCCAGCACGGCAGGGACTAGGGAATCACCCCTCCACTTT
NA	TRBV6-1	NA	TRBJ1-5	CASSDPGAVNQPQHF	TGTGCCAGCAGTGACCCGGGAGCGGTCAATCAGCCCCAGCATTTT
once	TRBV2	NA	TRBJ2-7	CASRRGSSYEQYF	TGTGCCAGCCGAAGGGGCAGTTCCTACGAGCAGTACTTC
NA	TRBV18	TRBD2	TRBJ2-1	CASSPGTNNEQFF	TGTGCCAGCTCACCCGGGACTAACAATGAGCAGTTCTTC
few	TRBV9	NA	TRBJ1-2	CASSAGRANYGYTF	TGTGCCAGCAGCGCTGGGAGAGCTAACTATGGCTACACCTTC
NA	TRBV7-6	NA	TRBJ1-1	CASSLAWTAIFEAFF	TGTGCCAGCAGCTTAGCCTGGACAGCTATATTTGAAGCTTTCTTT
NA	TRBV9	NA	TRBJ2-3	CASSLGWSHTDTQYF	TGTGCCAGCTCCTTAGGTTGGTCTCACACAGATACGCAGTATTTT
NA	TRBV7-9	NA	TRBJ2-1	CASSLHMSNEQFF	TGTGCCAGCAGCTTACACATGTCCAATGAGCAGTTCTTC
NA	TRBV5-4	TRBD1	TRBJ2-7	CASSLVGTVSSYEQYF	TGTGCCAGCAGCTTGGTTGGGACAGTTAGCTCCTACGAGCAGTACTTC
NA	TRBV15	NA	TRBJ2-7	CATSRGGSFYEQYF	TGTGCCACCAGCAGAGGGGGCAGCTTCTACGAGCAGTACTTC
NA	TRBV29-1	NA	TRBJ2-3	CSVGGNRGGGTDTQYF	TGCAGCGTCGGAGGGAACCGCGGAGGGGGCACAGATACGCAGTATTTT
NA	TRBV28	TRBD1	TRBJ2-7	CASSGTGGRYEQYF	TGTGCCAGCAGCGGGACAGGGGGTCGCTACGAGCAGTACTTC
NA	TRBV6-5	NA	TRBJ2-7	CASSYSPLAYEQYF	TGTGCCAGCAGTTACTCGCCCTTAGCTTACGAGCAGTACTTC
NA	TRBV7-2	NA	TRBJ2-2	CASSHSTNTGELFF	TGTGCCAGCAGCCATTCAACGAACACCGGGGAGCTGTTTTTT
NA	TRBV6-1	TRBD1	TRBJ2-1	CASSEVDRGNEQFF	TGTGCCAGCAGTGAAGTCGACAGGGGAAATGAGCAGTTCTTC
NA	TRBV30	NA	TRBJ2-5	CAWSVGNQETQYF	TGTGCCTGGAGTGTAGGTAACCAAGAGACCCAGTACTTC
NA	TRBV6-5	TRBD1	TRBJ1-2	CASRTRTGTGGYTF	TGTGCCAGCAGGACCCGGACAGGGACGGGGGGCTACACCTTC
NA	TRBV10-1	NA	TRBJ1-2	CASSESGRYGYTF	TGCGCCAGCAGTGAGTCGGGAAGATATGGCTACACCTTC
NA	TRBV7-3	NA	TRBJ1-2	CASSLRGQDGYTF	TGTGCCAGCAGCTTAAGGGGGCAAGATGGCTACACCTTC
NA	TRBV7-2	TRBD2	TRBJ2-1	CASSSGLAGGKNEQFF	TGTGCCAGCAGCTCCGGACTAGCGGGAGGTAAGAATGAGCAGTTCTTC
NA	TRBV5-5	NA	TRBJ1-1	CASSSGWVGVNTEAFF	TGTGCCAGCAGCTCCGGATGGGTGGGGGTGAACACTGAAGCTTTCTTT
NA	TRBV27	TRBD2	TRBJ2-5	CASSPGLAGAQETQYF	TGTGCCAGCAGCCCAGGACTAGCGGGAGCCCAAGAGACCCAGTACTTC
NA	TRBV15	NA	TRBJ2-3	CATSLFFDREADTQYF	TGTGCCACCAGCCTATTTTTCGACAGGGAGGCAGATACGCAGTATTTT
once	TRBV28	NA	TRBJ1-1	CASSLGGAGFGTEAFF	TGTGCCAGCAGTTTAGGCGGGGCAGGGTTCGGGACTGAAGCTTTCTTT
NA	TRBV11-2	TRBD1	TRBJ2-7	CASSSGQGRFYEQYF	TGTGCCAGCAGCTCCGGACAGGGGAGATTTTACGAGCAGTACTTC
NA	TRBV4-2	NA	TRBJ2-5	CASSKGGEREETQYF	TGTGCCAGCAGTAAAGGGGGGGAGAGAGAAGAGACCCAGTACTTC
NA	TRBV5-4	NA	TRBJ2-5	CASSLGLAGKETQYF	TGTGCCAGCAGCTTAGGGCTGGCGGGGAAAGAGACCCAGTACTTC
NA	TRBV7-2	TRBD1	TRBJ2-7	CASSAGTGGSTFYEQYF	TGTGCCAGCAGCGCCGGGACAGGAGGTTCTACCTTCTACGAGCAGTACTTC
once	TRBV6-6	NA	TRBJ2-7	CASSYSRDTYEQYF	TGTGCCAGCAGTTACTCCCGGGATACCTACGAGCAGTACTTC
once	TRBV19	TRBD1	TRBJ2-6	CASSKTGTGLSGANVLTF	TGTGCCAGTAGTAAAACCGGGACAGGTCTCTCTGGGGCCAACGTCCTGACTTTC
NA	TRBV5-1	NA	TRBJ2-3	CASSHVGASPTDTQYF	TGCGCCAGCAGCCACGTAGGAGCTTCACCCACAGATACGCAGTATTTT
NA	TRBV7-2	NA	TRBJ1-4	CASSSTVNEKLFF	TGTGCCAGCAGCTCGACAGTTAATGAAAAACTGTTTTTT
NA	TRBV2	NA	TRBJ1-5	CASSDQGLNNQPQHF	TGTGCCAGCAGTGACCAGGGGCTTAACAATCAGCCCCAGCATTTT
NA	TRBV11-1	TRBD1	TRBJ2-7	CASTLQGSSYEQYF	TGTGCCAGCACCTTACAGGGGAGCTCCTACGAGCAGTACTTC
NA	TRBV6-1	NA	TRBJ2-3	CASSGDFRYSVTDTQYF	TGTGCCAGCAGTGGGGATTTTAGGTATTCCGTCACAGATACGCAGTATTTT
NA	TRBV30	NA	TRBJ2-5	CAWARRRAETQYF	TGTGCCTGGGCCCGAAGGCGGGCGGAGACCCAGTACTTC
NA	TRBV6-5	NA	TRBJ1-2	CASSERGRVGGYTF	TGTGCCAGCAGTGAACGGGGGAGAGTTGGCGGCTACACCTTC
NA	TRBV21-1	NA	TRBJ2-5	CASSKEWVWQETQYF	TGTGCCAGCAGCAAAGAGTGGGTCTGGCAAGAGACCCAGTACTTC
NA	TRBV2	NA	TRBJ2-7	CASLPATYEQYF	TGTGCCAGTCTGCCAGCGACCTACGAGCAGTACTTC
NA	TRBV30	NA	TRBJ2-7	CAWSGLLEGEQYF	TGTGCCTGGAGCGGGCTACTCGAAGGGGAGCAGTACTTC
NA	TRBV14	NA	TRBJ2-7	CASSQLGGVGEQYF	TGTGCCAGCAGCCAATTAGGGGGGGTCGGCGAGCAGTACTTC